This T cell receptor (beta chain) was obtained from a study of blood T cell repertoires in COVID-19. Study background: COVID-19 samples, acute and convalescent, were from the United States, Italy and Spain.

This CDR3 is 15 amino acids long. V was cut by 6 bases and J by 7 bases, with 20 bases left in between. CDR1 is SGHNT and CDR2 is YYREEE in the germline V gene (reference sequence). This table comes from immunoSEQ multiplex PCR, and its TCRdb copy is limited to in-frame clones, with some not included. Of under 300,000 clones listed, more than 65% are singletons. The TCR comes from a man between 35 and 55 years old who had recovered from COVID-19. V and J are TRBV5-4 and TRBJ2-1; possibly TRBD2 for D (5 bases). Sequenced input: peripheral blood. CDR3 amino acids: CASIPDGVGGNEQFF. CDR3 nucleotide sequence: TGTGCCAGCATTCCGGACGGGGTGGGTGGGAATGAGCAGTTCTTC. Combining the CDR3 with reference TRBV5-4 and TRBJ2-1 gives the whole variable domain ETGVTQSPTHLIKTRGQQVTLRCSSQSGHNTVSWYQQALGQGPQFIFQYYREEENGRGNFPPRFSGLQFPNYSSELNVNALELDDSALYLCASIPDGVGGNEQFFGPGTRLTVL.